One and the same sample provided the 20 T cell receptor beta chains below, sequenced in a study of blood T cells in healthy people across ages. The use of a sample-barcoded 5' primer and a J-beta primer mix characterized a second PCR of about 7 to 12 cycles. TCRdb re-called the 5' RACE reads with MiXCR, one entry per CDR3 protein. The table has 700,000 or so distinct CDR3 sequences, about 43% seen once; the top ten hold around 30%. Source material: blood. Every receptor here comes from a man older than 75 in good health.

CDR3 sequence reads: CASSSSATYNEQYF. CDR3 DNA sequence: TGCGCCAGCAGTTCTAGCGCTACCTACAATGAGCAGTACTTC. The chain couples TRBV10-1 to TRBJ2-7, with D perhaps TRBD2 (6 bases). CDR3 size: 14 residues. CDR1 is WNHNN and CDR2 is SYGVQD in the germline V gene (reference sequence). The germline V and J ends were trimmed by 5 bases and 7 bases, with 18 bases remaining between them.

This rearrangement joins TRBV5-1 to TRBJ2-5; 10 bases are a match to TRBD2. The germline V gene encodes CDR1 SGHRS and CDR2 YFSETQ. Losses at the gene ends were 2 bases for V and 3 bases for J; bases not matched to a gene: 4. The CDR3 runs 15 residues. Written as DNA, the CDR3 is TGCGCCAGCAGCTTATGGACTAGCGGAAAAGAGACCCAGTACTTC. Translation: CASSLWTSGKETQYF.

This clonotype came up a few times. The gene calls are TRBV29-1 and TRBJ1-4, with 11 nucleotides matching TRBD1. Unmatched junction bases numbered 2, after V lost 2 bases and J lost 0 bases. Germline CDR1 and CDR2: SQVTM and ANQGSEA. This CDR3 spans 16 amino acids. In DNA, the CDR3 is TGCAGCGTTGAAAGGGACAGGGGGACAACTAATGAAAAACTGTTTTTT. Its protein is CSVERDRGTTNEKLFF.

The CDR3 coding sequence is TGTGCCAGCAGCAGAATGGGGGTCCGGAGGGAGACCCAGTACTTC. Translation: CASSRMGVRRETQYF. V usage is TRBV11-2 and J usage is TRBJ2-5; possibly TRBD1 or TRBD2 for D (5 bases each). In germline, CDR1 is SGHAT, CDR2 FQNNGV. V lost 5 bases to trimming and J lost 5 bases, with 18 bases between them. The CDR3 length is 15 residues. The whole variable domain, filled in from reference TRBV11-2 and TRBJ2-5, reads EAGVAQSPRYKIIEKRQSVAFWCNPISGHATLYWYQQILGQGPKLLIQFQNNGVVDDSQLPKDRFSAERLKGVDSTLKIQPAKLEDSAVYLCASSRMGVRRETQYFGPGTRLLVL.

In DNA form, the CDR3 reads TGCGCCAGCAGCCAAGTCCGGGAAAACATTCAGTACTTC. The encoded protein is CASSQVRENIQYF. The gene calls are TRBV4-1 and TRBJ2-7; D gene ambiguous. Matching the DNA end better, TRBJ2-4 makes the J call doubtful. CDR3 length: 13 amino acids. The germline V gene has CDR1 MGHRA and CDR2 YSYEKL.

This clonotype was detected only a few times. This sequence joins TRBV3-1 and TRBJ2-7; perhaps TRBD2 as D (5 bases). In germline, CDR1 is LGHDT, CDR2 YNNKEL (reference sequence). The V and J ends lost 0 bases and 2 bases respectively, with 8 bases between them. The CDR3 is made up of 14 amino acids. The CDR3 protein is CASSQDGGPYEQYF. The CDR3 DNA sequence: TGTGCCAGCAGCCAAGATGGCGGGCCCTACGAGCAGTACTTC.

This rearrangement joins TRBV6-2 or TRBV6-3 to TRBJ2-6; D may correspond to TRBD1 or TRBD2 (5 bases each). CDR3 size: 17 residues. The V gene's germline CDR1 is MNHEY and CDR2 SVGEGT. V was pared by 6 bases and J by 3 bases, with 18 bases between. The CDR3 loop is CASRRAGLNDGANVLTF. The CDR3 nucleotides read TGTGCCAGCAGGAGGGCAGGGCTTAATGATGGGGCCAACGTCCTGACTTTC.

The genes are TRBV24-1 and TRBJ2-7, with 12 bases identical to TRBD1. This CDR3 has 16 amino acids. Germline CDR1 is KGHDR and CDR2 is SFDVKD. V lost 4 bases, J lost 11 bases, and 14 bases stayed unmatched. Here the CDR3 DNA reads TGTGCCACCAGTGAACAGGGACAGGGGGCAGGGGAGACCAAGTACTTC. It codes for CATSEQGQGAGETKYF.

This clonotype was observed a handful of times. The chain combines TRBV15 with TRBJ2-7, with 9 nucleotides matching TRBD1. The germline CDR1 and CDR2 sequences are LNHNV and YYDKDF (reference sequence). This CDR3 has 15 amino acids. V was clipped by 5 bases and J by 2 bases; unmatched bases: 7. The CDR3 region is CATSGTGTGTYEQYF. CDR3 bases: TGTGCCACCAGCGGGACCGGGACAGGGACCTACGAGCAGTACTTC.

The chain uses TRBV7-6 and TRBJ2-1; 10 bases fit TRBD2. Germline V CDR1 and CDR2: SGHVS, FNYEAQ. This CDR3 is built from 15 residues. Trimming at V came to 5 bases and at J to 7 bases, leaving 8 bases not matched to a gene. For the CDR3, the DNA is TGTGCCAGCAGCCTTACTAGCGGGACGGGGAATGAGCAGTTCTTC. Translated: CASSLTSGTGNEQFF.

This clonotype turned up a few times. V is TRBV24-1 and J is TRBJ2-1; TRBD1 agrees at 7 bases. Germline CDR1 KGHDR, CDR2 SFDVKD. The CDR3 has 13 amino acids. V was clipped by 4 bases and J by 8 bases; unmatched bases: 4. This CDR3 is CATSDPGQDEQFF. DNA for the CDR3: TGTGCCACCAGTGACCCCGGACAGGATGAGCAGTTCTTC.

This clonotype was seen a handful of times. V gene TRBV4-3 combines with J gene TRBJ1-2; D might be TRBD1 (5 bases). CDR1 and CDR2 from the germline V gene are LGHNA and YSLEER. Trimming shortened V by 3 bases and J by 0 bases, and 17 bases separated the two germline ends. CDR3 length: 17 residues. CDR3 in DNA: TGCGCCAGCAGCCACAACTACGGACACCAGTCTAACTATGGCTACACCTTC. It specifies CASSHNYGHQSNYGYTF.

The chain carries TRBV19 and TRBJ1-1; possibly TRBD1 for D (5 bases). The germline V gene encodes CDR1 LNHDA and CDR2 SQIVND (reference sequence). The ends were cut back, 7 bases at V and 5 bases at J, with 17 bases in the middle. The CDR3 is made up of 14 amino acids. CDR3 amino acids: CASTTRQGGTEAFF. CDR3 bases: TGTGCCAGTACCACGCGGCAGGGCGGAACTGAAGCTTTCTTT.

This clonotype was picked up a small number of times. The chain uses TRBV6-2 or TRBV6-3 and TRBJ2-3, with a tentative D call TRBD2 (6 bases). This CDR3 has 15 residues. V lost 2 bases and J 2 bases, leaving 11 bases between the germline ends. The germline V gene encodes CDR1 MNHEY and CDR2 SVGEGT. CDR3 sequence: CASSYAGRSTDTQYF. DNA of the CDR3: TGTGCCAGCAGTTACGCGGGGAGGTCCACAGATACGCAGTATTTT.

The gene calls are TRBV20-1 and TRBJ2-7, with TRBD2 identical over 7 bases. V trimming: 6 bases; J trimming: 8 bases; junction bases outside the gene matches: 10. This CDR3 contains 12 residues. In germline, CDR1 is DFQATT, CDR2 SNEGSKA (reference sequence). The CDR3, as DNA: TGCAGTGCGGGCGGGGGAACAACTCAGCAGTACTTC. Translated: CSAGGGTTQQYF.

The chain recombines TRBV29-1 with TRBJ2-3; the match to TRBD2 covers 9 bases. The CDR3 extends over 18 amino acids. V lost 1 base, J lost 0 bases, and 11 bases stayed unmatched. Per the germline V gene, CDR1 is SQVTM and CDR2 is ANQGSEA. CDR3 nucleotides: TGCAGCGTTGAAGGCCCGGCGGGGGGGCATATAAGCACAGATACGCAGTATTTT. Translated: CSVEGPAGGHISTDTQYF.

This clonotype has only a few counts. The chain recombines TRBV5-1 with TRBJ2-1, with D perhaps given as TRBD1 or TRBD2 (7 bases each). Between the trimmed V and J ends, which lost 2 bases and 6 bases, there was a span of 18 bases. Germline loops: CDR1 SGHRS, CDR2 YFSETQ. The CDR3 covers 16 residues. CDR3 nucleotide sequence: TGCGCCAGCAGCTTCGCACGACAGGGAGGGAGCAATGAGCAGTTCTTC. Protein sequence: CASSFARQGGSNEQFF. Full variable domain (rest looked up from reference TRBV5-1 and TRBJ2-1): KAGVTQTPRYLIKTRGQQVTLSCSPISGHRSVSWYQQTPGQGLQFLFEYFSETQRNKGNFPGRFSGRQFSNSRSEMNVSTLELGDSALYLCASSFARQGGSNEQFFGPGTRLTVL.

The chain couples TRBV6-4 to TRBJ2-3; 12 bases match TRBD2. The CDR3 runs 15 residues. Germline V CDR1 and CDR2: MRHNA, SNTAGT. V gave up 6 bases and J gave up 4 bases; unmatched junction bases: 5. CDR3 sequence (DNA): TGTGCCAGCAGGAAGACTAGCGGGAGTTCAGATACGCAGTATTTT. This sequence encodes CASRKTSGSSDTQYF.

This chain joins TRBV27 and TRBJ2-6, with 9 bases that match TRBD2. Trimming removed 6 bases from V and 0 bases from J; junction bases left unmatched: 6. In germline, CDR1 is MNHEY, CDR2 SMNVEV (reference sequence). The CDR3 contains 17 residues. CDR3 amino acids: CASRLAGAVSGANVLTF. The CDR3 bases are TGTGCCAGCAGGTTAGCGGGAGCGGTCTCTGGGGCCAACGTCCTGACTTTC.

In this sample, this clonotype turned up a few times. It may be a read error: a sequence one base away is much more abundant. The genes are TRBV7-3 and TRBJ2-5, with a tentative D call TRBD2 (6 bases). The germline CDR1 and CDR2 sequences are SGHTA and FQGTGA. This CDR3 region has 13 residues. The ends were cut back, 4 bases at V and 5 bases at J, with 11 bases in the middle. CDR3 protein: CASSCGGDETQYF. CDR3 nucleotide sequence: TGTGCCAGCAGCTGTGGAGGGGACGAGACCCAGTACTTC.